This TCR beta chain originates from a study of blood T cell repertoires in COVID-19 (dated by TCRdb to 2018 to 2020). Study-level background: The collaborator samples originated in the United States, Italy and Spain and spanned the acute and convalescent phases of COVID-19. The dataset comprised deeply sampled blood TCRbeta repertoires from subjects exposed to, actively infected with, or recovered from COVID-19. The samples were drawn from the first 160 participants of the ongoing ImmuneRACE study and from about 1,200 subjects provided by 6 global collaborators. Nearly every sample came with metadata listing a de-identified subject ID, COVID-19 status, age in years and sex. Where available, HLA class I and class II types were taken from metadata supplied by the sample provider and were not determined by assay-based typing. The repertoires were released in a freely available public database intended as a resource for research on the immune response to SARS-CoV-2. The material from the prospective study consisted of cDNA or gDNA derived from T cells, B-cell-depleted T cells, or PBMCs.

The paper's findings and limits, for the study overall: The quantity of clinical and demographic metadata differed by source and by participant and was supplied without curation.

The CDR3, cysteine through phenylalanine, is 15 amino acids long. Only the CDR3 portion is preserved as DNA: 45 bases, with reading frame beginning at the first base. Trimming removed 10 bases from V and 5 bases from J, leaving 20 bases between the germline ends. CDR1 SGHAT and CDR2 FQNNGV are derived from the germline V gene. TCRbeta CDR3 regions were amplified from genomic DNA by means of the immunoSEQ Assay, a bias-controlled multiplex PCR. From the authors' description of their analysis: Within the assay, amplification of reference gene primers was used to estimate how many nucleated cells each sample contained. To quantify the absolute abundance of each unique TCRbeta CDR3 rearrangement, sequence reads were collapsed and filtered. For each sample, productive Simpson clonality was calculated as the square root of Simpson's diversity index over productive rearrangements. TCRdb retrieved this table from immuneACCESS and kept in-frame rearrangements only. Not all clones are present; in checked studies, unresolved V genes account for under half, and no reason is known for the remainder. V and J calls and clone size are those listed in that table; D and trimming were worked out from the DNA. The sample has about 230,000 clones on record, 87% of them singletons. Of the sample, about 12% falls within the top ten clones.

A second Seattle source provided samples from volunteer blood donors who had recovered from COVID-19. The collaborating institutions used their own protocols to collect whole blood in K2EDTA tubes. Collaborator samples were shipped for TCRbeta analysis as frozen whole blood, isolated PBMCs, or DNA extracted from either sample type. Regarding this clone: This clone's antigen is unknown. Base qualities were left out, and no much larger clone turns up one base away.

Sequenced input: peripheral blood. This chain is built from TRBV11-2 and TRBJ2-2; 6 matching bases give a weak D call of TRBD2. The receptor was isolated from a woman aged 18-29 years who had recovered from COVID-19. In nucleotides, the sequence is TGTGCCACCCAGCGACCCGGGAGCGGGACCGGGGAGCTGTTTTTT. Translated, this gives CATQRPGSGTGELFF.